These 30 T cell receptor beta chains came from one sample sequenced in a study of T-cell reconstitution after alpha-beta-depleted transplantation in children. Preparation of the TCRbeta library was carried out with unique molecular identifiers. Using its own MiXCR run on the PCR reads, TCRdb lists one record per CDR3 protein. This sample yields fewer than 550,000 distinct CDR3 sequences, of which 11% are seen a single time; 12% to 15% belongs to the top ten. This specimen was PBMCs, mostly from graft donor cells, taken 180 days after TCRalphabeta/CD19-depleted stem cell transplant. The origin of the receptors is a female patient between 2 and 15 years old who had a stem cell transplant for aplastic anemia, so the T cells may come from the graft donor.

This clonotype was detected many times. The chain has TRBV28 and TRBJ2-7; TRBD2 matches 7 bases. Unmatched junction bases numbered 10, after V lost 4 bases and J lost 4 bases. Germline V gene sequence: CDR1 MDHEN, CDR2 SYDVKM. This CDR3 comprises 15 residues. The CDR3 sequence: CASSSPRDYKYEQYF. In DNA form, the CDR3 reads TGTGCCAGCAGTTCACCACGGGACTACAAATACGAGCAGTACTTC.

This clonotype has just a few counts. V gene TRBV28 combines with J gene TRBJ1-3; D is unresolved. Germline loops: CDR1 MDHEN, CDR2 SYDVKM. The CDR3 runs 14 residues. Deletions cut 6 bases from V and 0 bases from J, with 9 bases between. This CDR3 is CASRPGSSGNTIYF. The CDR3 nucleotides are TGTGCCAGCAGACCAGGTAGCTCTGGAAACACCATATATTTT.

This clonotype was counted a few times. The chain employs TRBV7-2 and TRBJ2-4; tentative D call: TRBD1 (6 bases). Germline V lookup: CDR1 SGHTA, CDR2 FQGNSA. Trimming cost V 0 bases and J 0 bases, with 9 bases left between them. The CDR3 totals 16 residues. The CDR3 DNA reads TGTGCCAGCAGCTTAGCGTGGGGGCTAGCCAAAAACATTCAGTACTTC. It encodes CASSLAWGLAKNIQYF. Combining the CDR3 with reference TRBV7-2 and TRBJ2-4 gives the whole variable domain GAGVSQSPSNKVTEKGKDVELRCDPISGHTALYWYRQSLGQGLEFLIYFQGNSAPDKSGLPSDRFSAERTGGSVSTLTIQRTQQEDSAVYLCASSLAWGLAKNIQYFGAGTRLSVL.

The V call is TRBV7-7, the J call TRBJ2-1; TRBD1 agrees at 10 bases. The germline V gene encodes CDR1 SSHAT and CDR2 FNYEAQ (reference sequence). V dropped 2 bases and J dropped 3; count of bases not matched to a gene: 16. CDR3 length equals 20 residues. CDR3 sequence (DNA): TGTGCCAGCAGCTTAACGGACGGAGACAGGGGGCTAGCAAGCTACAATGAGCAGTTCTTC. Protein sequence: CASSLTDGDRGLASYNEQFF.

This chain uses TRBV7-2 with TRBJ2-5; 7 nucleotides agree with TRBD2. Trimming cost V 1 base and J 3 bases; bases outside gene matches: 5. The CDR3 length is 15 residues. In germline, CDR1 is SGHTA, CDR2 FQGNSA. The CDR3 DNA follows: TGTGCCAGCAGCTTAGTTGCGGGAGCCAAAGAGACCCAGTACTTC. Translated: CASSLVAGAKETQYF.

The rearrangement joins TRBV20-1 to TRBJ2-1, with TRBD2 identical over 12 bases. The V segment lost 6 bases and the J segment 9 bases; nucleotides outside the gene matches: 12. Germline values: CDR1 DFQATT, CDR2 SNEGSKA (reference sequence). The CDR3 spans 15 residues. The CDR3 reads CSAVLAGGRTSEQFF. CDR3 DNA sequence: TGCAGTGCAGTACTAGCGGGAGGCCGTACGAGTGAGCAGTTCTTC.

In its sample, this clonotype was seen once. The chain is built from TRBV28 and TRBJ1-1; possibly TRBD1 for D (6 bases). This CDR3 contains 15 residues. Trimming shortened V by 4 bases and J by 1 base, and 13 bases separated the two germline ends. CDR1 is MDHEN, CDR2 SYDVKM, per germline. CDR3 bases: TGTGCCAGCAGTTCCCCGGGGGCTGGGAACACTGAAGCTTTCTTT. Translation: CASSSPGAGNTEAFF.

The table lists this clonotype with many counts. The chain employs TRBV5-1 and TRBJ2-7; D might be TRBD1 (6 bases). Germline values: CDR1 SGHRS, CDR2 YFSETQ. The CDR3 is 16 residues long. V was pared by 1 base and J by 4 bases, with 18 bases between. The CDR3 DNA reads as TGCGCCAGCAGCTTGACAGGGTTGAGAAGCGTATACGAGCAGTACTTC. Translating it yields CASSLTGLRSVYEQYF.

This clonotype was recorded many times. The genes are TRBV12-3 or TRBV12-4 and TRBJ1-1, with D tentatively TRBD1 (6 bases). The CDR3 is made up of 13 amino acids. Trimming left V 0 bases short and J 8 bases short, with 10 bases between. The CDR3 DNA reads TGTGCCAGCAGTTTAGCGGGGCAGGGGGAAGCTTTCTTT. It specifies CASSLAGQGEAFF.

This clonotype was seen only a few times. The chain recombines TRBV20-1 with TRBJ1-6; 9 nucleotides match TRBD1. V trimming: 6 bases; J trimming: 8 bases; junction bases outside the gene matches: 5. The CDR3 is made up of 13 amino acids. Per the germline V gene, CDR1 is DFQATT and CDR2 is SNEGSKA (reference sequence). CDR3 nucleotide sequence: TGCAGTGCGGAAGGGGACAGGGATTCACCCCTCCACTTT. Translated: CSAEGDRDSPLHF.

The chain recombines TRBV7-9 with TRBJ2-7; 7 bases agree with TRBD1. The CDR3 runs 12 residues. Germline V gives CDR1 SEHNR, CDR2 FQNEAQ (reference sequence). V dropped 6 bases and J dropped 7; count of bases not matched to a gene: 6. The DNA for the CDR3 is TGTGCCAGCAGTCGACAGGGTGGTGAGCAGTACGTC. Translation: CASSRQGGEQYV.

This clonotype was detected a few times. DNA for the CDR3: TGTGCCAGCAGTTACTCGAACCAGGTTTTCCCGACGGGTACGCAGTATTTT. It specifies CASSYSNQVFPTGTQYF. V is TRBV6-5 and J is TRBJ2-3; D remains ambiguous. The germline V and J ends were trimmed by 0 bases and 8 bases, with 21 bases remaining between them. CDR3 size: 17 residues. Germline assignment: CDR1 MNHEY and CDR2 SVGAGI.

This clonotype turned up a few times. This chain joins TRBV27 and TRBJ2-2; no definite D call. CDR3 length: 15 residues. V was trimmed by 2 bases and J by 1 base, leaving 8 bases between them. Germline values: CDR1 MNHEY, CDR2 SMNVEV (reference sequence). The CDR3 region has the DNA TGTGCCAGCAGTTTAATTAAGGGGAACACCGGGGAGCTGTTTTTT. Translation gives CASSLIKGNTGELFF.

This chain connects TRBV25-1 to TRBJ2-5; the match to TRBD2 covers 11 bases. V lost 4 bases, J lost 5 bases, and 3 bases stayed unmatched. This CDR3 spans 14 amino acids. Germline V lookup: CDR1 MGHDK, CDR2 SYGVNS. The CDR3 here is CASSGLAGSETQYF. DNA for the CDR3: TGTGCCAGCAGTGGACTAGCGGGGAGCGAGACCCAGTACTTC.

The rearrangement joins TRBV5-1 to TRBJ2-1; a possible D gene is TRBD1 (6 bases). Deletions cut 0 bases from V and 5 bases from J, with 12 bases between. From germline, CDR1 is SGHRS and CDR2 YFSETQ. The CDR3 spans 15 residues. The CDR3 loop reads CASSLGPTGNNEQFF. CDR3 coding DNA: TGCGCCAGCAGCTTGGGGCCAACAGGGAACAATGAGCAGTTCTTC. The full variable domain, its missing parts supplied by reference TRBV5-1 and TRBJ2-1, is KAGVTQTPRYLIKTRGQQVTLSCSPISGHRSVSWYQQTPGQGLQFLFEYFSETQRNKGNFPGRFSGRQFSNSRSEMNVSTLELGDSALYLCASSLGPTGNNEQFFGPGTRLTVL.

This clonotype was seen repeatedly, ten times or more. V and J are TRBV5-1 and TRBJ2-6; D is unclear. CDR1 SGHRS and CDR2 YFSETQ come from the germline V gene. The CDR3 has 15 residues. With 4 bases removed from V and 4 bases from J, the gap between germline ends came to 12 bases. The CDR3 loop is CASSPKYSGANVLTF. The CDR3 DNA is TGCGCCAGCAGCCCTAAGTATTCGGGGGCCAACGTCCTGACTTTC.

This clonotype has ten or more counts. CDR3 in DNA: TGTGCCAGCAGTTTCGGGACTAGCGGGGACAATGAGCAGTTCTTC. This encodes CASSFGTSGDNEQFF. V and J are TRBV12-3 or TRBV12-4 and TRBJ2-1, with 13 bases identical to TRBD2. The V segment lost 3 bases and the J segment 5 bases; nucleotides outside the gene matches: 1. This CDR3 has 15 residues.

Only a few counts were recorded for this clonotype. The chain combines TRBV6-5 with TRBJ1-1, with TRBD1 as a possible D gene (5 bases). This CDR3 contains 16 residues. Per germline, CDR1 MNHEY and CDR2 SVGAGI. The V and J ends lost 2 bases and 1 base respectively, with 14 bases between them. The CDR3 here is CASSYLGARWNTEAFF. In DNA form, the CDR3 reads TGTGCCAGCAGTTACCTCGGGGCGCGGTGGAACACTGAAGCTTTCTTT.

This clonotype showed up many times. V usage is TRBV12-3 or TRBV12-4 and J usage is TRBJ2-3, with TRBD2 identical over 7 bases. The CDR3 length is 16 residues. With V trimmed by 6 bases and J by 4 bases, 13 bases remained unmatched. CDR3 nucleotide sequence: TGTGCCAGCAGCCCCTGGGCGGGAGTCAGGGCAGATACGCAGTATTTT. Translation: CASSPWAGVRADTQYF.

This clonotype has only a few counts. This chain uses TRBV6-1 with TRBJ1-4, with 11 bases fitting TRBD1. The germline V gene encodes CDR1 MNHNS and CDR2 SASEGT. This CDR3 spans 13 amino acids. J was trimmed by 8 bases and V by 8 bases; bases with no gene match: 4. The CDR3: CASWTGGGEKLFF. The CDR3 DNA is TGTGCCAGCTGGACAGGGGGCGGGGAAAAACTGTTTTTT.

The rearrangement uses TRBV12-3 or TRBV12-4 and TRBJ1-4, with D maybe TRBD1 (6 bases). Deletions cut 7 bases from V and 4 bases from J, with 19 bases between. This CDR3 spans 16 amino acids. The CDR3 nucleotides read TGTGCCAGCACTCAAGGGGGAGGCTTCATTAATGAAAAACTGTTTTTT. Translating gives CASTQGGGFINEKLFF.

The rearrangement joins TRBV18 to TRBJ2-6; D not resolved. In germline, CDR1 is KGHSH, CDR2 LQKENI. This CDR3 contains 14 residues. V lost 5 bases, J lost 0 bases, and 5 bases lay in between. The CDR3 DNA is TGTGCCAGCTCAGAAAACTCTGGGGCCAACGTCCTGACTTTC. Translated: CASSENSGANVLTF.

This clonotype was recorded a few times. The CDR3 spells CASRPPPPSYNEQFF. The CDR3 nucleotides are TGTGCCAGCAGACCGCCCCCTCCGTCCTACAATGAGCAGTTCTTC. The chain combines TRBV12-3 or TRBV12-4 with TRBJ2-1; D is undetermined. This CDR3 contains 15 residues. The germline V and J ends were trimmed by 6 bases and 1 base, with 13 bases remaining between them.

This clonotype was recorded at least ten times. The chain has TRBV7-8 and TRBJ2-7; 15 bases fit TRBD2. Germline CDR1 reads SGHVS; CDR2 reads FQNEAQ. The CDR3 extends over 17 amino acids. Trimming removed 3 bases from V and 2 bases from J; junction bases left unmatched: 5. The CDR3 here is CASSLVWTSGRAYEQYF. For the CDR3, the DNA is TGTGCCAGCAGCTTGGTTTGGACTAGCGGGAGGGCCTACGAGCAGTACTTC.

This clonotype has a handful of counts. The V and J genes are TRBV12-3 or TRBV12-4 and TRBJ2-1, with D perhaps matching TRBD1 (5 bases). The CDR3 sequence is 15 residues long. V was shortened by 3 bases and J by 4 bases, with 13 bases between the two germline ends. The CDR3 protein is CASSFDSSSYNEQFF. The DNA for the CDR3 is TGTGCCAGCAGTTTTGACAGTTCCTCATACAATGAGCAGTTCTTC.

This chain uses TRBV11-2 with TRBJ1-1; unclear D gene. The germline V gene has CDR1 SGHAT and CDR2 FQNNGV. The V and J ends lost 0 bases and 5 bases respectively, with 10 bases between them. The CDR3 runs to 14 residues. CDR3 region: CASSLDGRRTEAFF. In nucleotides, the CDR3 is TGTGCCAGCAGCTTAGACGGACGCCGGACTGAAGCTTTCTTT.

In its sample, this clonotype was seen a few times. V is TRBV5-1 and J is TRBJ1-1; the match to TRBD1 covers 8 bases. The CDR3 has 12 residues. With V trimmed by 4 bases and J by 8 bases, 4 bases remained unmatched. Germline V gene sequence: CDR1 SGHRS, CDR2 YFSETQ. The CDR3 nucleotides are TGCGCCAGCAGCCCAGGGGGCTCCGAAGCTTTCTTT. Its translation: CASSPGGSEAFF. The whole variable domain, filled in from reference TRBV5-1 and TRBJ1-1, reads KAGVTQTPRYLIKTRGQQVTLSCSPISGHRSVSWYQQTPGQGLQFLFEYFSETQRNKGNFPGRFSGRQFSNSRSEMNVSTLELGDSALYLCASSPGGSEAFFGQGTRLTVV.

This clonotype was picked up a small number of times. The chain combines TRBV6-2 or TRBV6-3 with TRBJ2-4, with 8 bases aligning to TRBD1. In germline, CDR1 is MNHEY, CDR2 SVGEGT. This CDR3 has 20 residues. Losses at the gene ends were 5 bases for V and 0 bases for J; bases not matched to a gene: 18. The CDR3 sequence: CASSPHPDRGVGRAKNIQYF. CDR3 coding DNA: TGTGCCAGCAGTCCTCACCCTGACAGGGGCGTCGGTAGAGCCAAAAACATTCAGTACTTC.

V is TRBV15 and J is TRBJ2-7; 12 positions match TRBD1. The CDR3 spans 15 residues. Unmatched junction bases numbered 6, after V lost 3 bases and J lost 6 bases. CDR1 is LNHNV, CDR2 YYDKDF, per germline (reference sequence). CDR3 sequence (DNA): TGTGCCACCAGCAGGGGGACAGGGGGCGGCTCCGAGCAGTACTTC. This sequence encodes CATSRGTGGGSEQYF. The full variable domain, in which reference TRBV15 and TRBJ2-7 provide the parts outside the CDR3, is DAMVIQNPRYQVTQFGKPVTLSCSQTLNHNVMYWYQQKSSQAPKLLFHYYDKDFNNEADTPDNFQSRRPNTSFCFLDIRSPGLGDTAMYLCATSRGTGGGSEQYFGPGTRLTVT.

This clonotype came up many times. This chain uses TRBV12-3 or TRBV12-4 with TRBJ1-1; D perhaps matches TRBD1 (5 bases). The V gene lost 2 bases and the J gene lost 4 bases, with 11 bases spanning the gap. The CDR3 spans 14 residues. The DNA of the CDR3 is TGTGCCAGCAGTTTAAATGGGGCGGGCACTGAAGCTTTCTTT. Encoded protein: CASSLNGAGTEAFF.